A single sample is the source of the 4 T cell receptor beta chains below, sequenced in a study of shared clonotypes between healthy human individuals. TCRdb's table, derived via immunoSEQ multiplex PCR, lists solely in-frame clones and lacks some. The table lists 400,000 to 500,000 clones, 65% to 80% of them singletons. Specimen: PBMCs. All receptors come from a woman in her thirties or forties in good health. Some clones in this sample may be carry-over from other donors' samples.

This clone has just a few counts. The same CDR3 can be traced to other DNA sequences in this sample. The CDR3 DNA follows: TGTGCCAGCAGCCAAACAGGGGGCACTGAAGCTTTCTTT. Translating gives CASSQTGGTEAFF. The chain recombines TRBV14 with TRBJ1-1; 8 nucleotides align to TRBD1. Per germline, CDR1 SGHDN and CDR2 FVKESK. There are 13 residues in the CDR3. After removal of 2 bases from V and 4 bases from J, the junction contained 0 bases not matched to a gene. The full variable domain, in which reference TRBV14 and TRBJ1-1 provide the parts outside the CDR3, is EAGVTQFPSHSVIEKGQTVTLRCDPISGHDNLYWYRRVMGKEIKFLLHFVKESKQDESGMPNNRFLAERTGGTYSTLKVQPAELEDSGVYFCASSQTGGTEAFFGQGTRLTVV.

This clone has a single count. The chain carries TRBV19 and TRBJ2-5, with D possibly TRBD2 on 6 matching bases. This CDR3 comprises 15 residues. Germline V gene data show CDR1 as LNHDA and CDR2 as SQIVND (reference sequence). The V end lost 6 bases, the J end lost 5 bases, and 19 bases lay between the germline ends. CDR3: CASSLWDSAGETQYF. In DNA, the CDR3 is TGTGCCAGTAGCTTGTGGGACTCGGCGGGGGAGACCCAGTACTTC.

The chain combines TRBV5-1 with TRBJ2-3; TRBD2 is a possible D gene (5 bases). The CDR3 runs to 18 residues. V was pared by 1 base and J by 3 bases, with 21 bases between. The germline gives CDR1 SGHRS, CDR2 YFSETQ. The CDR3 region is CASSLLREGGLRTDTQYF. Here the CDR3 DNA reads TGCGCCAGCAGCTTGTTACGAGAGGGCGGTCTTCGGACAGATACGCAGTATTTT.

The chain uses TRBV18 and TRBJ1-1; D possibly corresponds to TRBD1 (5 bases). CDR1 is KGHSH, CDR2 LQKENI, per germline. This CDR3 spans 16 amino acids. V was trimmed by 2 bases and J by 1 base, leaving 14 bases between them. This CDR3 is CASSPIPRRGNTEAFF. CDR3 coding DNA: TGTGCCAGCTCACCAATCCCCCGGAGGGGGAACACTGAAGCTTTCTTT.